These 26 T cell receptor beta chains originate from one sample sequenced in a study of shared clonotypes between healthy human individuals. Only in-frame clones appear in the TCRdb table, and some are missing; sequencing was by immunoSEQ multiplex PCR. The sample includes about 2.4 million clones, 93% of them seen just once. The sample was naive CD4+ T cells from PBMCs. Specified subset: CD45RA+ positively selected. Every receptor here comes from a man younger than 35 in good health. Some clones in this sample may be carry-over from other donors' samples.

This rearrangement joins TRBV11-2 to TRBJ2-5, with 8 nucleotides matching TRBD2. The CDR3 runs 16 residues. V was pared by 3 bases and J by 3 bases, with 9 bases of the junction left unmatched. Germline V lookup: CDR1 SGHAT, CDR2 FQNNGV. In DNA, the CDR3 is TGTGCCAGCAGCTTTTCCCCAGGAGCGGGAGAAGAGACCCAGTACTTC. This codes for CASSFSPGAGEETQYF.

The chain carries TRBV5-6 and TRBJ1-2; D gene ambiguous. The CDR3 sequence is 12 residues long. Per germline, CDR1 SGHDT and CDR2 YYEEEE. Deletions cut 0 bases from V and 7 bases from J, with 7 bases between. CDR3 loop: CASSLVPSGYTF. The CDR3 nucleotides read TGTGCCAGCAGCTTGGTACCCTCTGGCTACACCTTC.

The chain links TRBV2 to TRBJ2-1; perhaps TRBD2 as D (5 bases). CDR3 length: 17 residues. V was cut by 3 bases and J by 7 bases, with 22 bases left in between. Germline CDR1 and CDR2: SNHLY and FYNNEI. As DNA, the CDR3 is TGTGCCAGCAGTGATGGTCCGGGGTCGTCAACAACAAATGAGCAGTTCTTC. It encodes CASSDGPGSSTTNEQFF.

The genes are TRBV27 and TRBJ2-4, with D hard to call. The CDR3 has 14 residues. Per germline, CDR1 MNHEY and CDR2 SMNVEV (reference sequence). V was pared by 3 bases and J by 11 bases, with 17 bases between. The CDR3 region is CASSFRASPVVQYF. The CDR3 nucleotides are TGTGCCAGCAGTTTTCGGGCGTCCCCTGTAGTTCAGTACTTC.

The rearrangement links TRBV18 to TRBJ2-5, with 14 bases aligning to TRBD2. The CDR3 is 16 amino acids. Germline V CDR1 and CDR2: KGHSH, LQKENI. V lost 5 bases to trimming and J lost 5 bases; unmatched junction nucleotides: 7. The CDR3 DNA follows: TGTGCCAGCTCATACGGGACTAGCGGGAGTGTGGAGACCCAGTACTTC. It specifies CASSYGTSGSVETQYF.

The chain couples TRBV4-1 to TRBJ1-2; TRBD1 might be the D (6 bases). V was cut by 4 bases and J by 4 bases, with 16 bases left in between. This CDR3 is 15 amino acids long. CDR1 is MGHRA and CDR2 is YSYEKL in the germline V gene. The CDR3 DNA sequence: TGCGCCAGCAGCCGGCCGAGGGGGGATGGCTATGGCTACACCTTC. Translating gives CASSRPRGDGYGYTF.

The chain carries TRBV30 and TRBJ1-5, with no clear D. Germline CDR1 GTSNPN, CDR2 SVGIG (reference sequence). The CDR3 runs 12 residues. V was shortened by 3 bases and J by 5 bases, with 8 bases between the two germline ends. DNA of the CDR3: TGTGCCTGGAGGTTCGGGGATCAGCCCCAGCATTTT. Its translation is CAWRFGDQPQHF.

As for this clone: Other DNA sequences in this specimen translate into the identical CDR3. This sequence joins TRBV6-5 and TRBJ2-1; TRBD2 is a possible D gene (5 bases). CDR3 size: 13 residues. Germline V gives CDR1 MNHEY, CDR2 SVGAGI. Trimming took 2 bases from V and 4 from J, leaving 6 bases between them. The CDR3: CASSYGLYNEQFF. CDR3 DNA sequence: TGTGCCAGCAGTTACGGACTGTACAATGAGCAGTTCTTC.

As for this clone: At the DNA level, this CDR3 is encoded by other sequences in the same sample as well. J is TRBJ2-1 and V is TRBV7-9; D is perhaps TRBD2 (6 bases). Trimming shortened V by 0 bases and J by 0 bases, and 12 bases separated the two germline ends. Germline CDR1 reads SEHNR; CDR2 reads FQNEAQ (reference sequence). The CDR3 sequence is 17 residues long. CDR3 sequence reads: CASSLAGGRSSYNEQFF. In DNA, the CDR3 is TGTGCCAGCAGCTTAGCGGGAGGCCGCAGCTCCTACAATGAGCAGTTCTTC.

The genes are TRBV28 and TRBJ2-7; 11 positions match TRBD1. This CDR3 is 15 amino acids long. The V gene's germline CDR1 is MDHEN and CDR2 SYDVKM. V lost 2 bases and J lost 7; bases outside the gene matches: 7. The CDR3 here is CASSLRTGGSREQYF. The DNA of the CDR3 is TGTGCCAGCAGTTTAAGGACAGGGGGCTCGAGGGAGCAGTACTTC.

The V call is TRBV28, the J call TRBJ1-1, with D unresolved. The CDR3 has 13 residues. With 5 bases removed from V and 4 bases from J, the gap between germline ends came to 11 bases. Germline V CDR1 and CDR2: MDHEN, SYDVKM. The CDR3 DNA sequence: TGTGCCAGCAGTCGCGACACAGTCACTGAAGCTTTCTTT. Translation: CASSRDTVTEAFF.

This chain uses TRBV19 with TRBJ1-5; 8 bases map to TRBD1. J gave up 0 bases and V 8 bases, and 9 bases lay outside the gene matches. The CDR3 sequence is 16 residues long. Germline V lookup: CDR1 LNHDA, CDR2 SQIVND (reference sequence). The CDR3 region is CASCGTGLISNQPQHF. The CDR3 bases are TGTGCCAGTTGCGGGACAGGTCTTATTAGCAATCAGCCCCAGCATTTT.

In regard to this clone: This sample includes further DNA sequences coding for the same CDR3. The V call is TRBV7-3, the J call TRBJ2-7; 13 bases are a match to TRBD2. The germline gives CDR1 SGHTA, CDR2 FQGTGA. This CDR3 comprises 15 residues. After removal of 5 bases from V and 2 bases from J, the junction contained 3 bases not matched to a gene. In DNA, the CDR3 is TGTGCCAGCAGCCCCGGACTAGCGGGAGCCTACGAGCAGTACTTC. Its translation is CASSPGLAGAYEQYF. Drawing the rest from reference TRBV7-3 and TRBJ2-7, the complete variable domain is GAGVSQTPSNKVTEKGKYVELRCDPISGHTALYWYRQSLGQGPEFLIYFQGTGAADDSGLPNDRFFAVRPEGSVSTLKIQRTERGDSAVYLCASSPGLAGAYEQYFGPGTRLTVT.

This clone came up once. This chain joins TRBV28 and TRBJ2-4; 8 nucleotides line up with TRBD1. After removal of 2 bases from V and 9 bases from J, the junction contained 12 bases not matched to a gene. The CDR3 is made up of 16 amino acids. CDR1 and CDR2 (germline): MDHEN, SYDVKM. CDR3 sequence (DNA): TGTGCCAGCAGTTTACGAAAATACCGGGACAGGAGCATTCAGTACTTC. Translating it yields CASSLRKYRDRSIQYF.

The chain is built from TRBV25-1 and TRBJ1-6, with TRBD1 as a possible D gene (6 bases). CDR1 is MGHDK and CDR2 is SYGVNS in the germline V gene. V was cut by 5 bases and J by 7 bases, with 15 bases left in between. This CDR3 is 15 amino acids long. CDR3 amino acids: CASSHGGQGNSPLHF. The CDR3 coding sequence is TGTGCCAGCAGTCACGGGGGTCAGGGGAATTCACCCCTCCACTTT.

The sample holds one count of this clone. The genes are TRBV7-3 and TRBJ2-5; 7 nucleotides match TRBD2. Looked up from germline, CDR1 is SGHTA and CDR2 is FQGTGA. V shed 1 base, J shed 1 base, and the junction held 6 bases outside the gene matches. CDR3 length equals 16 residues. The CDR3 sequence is CASSLRKAGSQETQYF. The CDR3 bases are TGTGCCAGCAGCTTAAGGAAAGCGGGGAGCCAAGAGACCCAGTACTTC.

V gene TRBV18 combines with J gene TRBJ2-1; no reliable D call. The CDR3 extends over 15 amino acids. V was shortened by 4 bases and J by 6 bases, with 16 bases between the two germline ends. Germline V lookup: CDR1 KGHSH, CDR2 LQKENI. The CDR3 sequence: CASSRAGPLRNEQFF. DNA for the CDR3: TGTGCCAGCTCACGGGCCGGGCCTCTACGCAATGAGCAGTTCTTC.

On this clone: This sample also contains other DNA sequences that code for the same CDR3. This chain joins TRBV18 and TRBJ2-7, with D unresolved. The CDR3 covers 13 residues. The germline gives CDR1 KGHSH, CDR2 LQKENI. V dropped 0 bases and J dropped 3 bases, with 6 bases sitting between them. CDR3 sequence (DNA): TGTGCCAGCTCACCACCGTCAGGCTACGAGCAGTACTTC. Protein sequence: CASSPPSGYEQYF.

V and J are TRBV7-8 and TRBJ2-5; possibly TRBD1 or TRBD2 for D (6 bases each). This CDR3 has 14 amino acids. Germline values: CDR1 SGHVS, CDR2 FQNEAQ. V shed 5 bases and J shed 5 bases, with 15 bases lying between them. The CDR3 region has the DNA TGTGCCAGCAGCACCAGAGGGGGGCGGGAGACCCAGTACTTC. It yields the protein CASSTRGGRETQYF. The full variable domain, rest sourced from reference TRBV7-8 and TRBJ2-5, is GAGVSQSPRYKVAKRGQDVALRCDPISGHVSLFWYQQALGQGPEFLTYFQNEAQLDKSGLPSDRFFAERPEGSVSTLKIQRTQQEDSAVYLCASSTRGGRETQYFGPGTRLLVL.

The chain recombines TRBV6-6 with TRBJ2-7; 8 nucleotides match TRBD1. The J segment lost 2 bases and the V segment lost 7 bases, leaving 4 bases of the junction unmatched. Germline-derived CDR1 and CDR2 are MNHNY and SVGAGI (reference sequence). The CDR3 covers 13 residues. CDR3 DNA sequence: TGTGCCAGCACGACAGGGGAGGCCTACGAGCAGTACTTC. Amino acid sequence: CASTTGEAYEQYF.

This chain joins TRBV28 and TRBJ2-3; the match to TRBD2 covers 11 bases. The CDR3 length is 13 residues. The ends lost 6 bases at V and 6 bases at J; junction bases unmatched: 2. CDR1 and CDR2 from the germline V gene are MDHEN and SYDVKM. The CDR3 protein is CASRASGRDTQYF. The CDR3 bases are TGTGCCAGCAGAGCTAGCGGGAGGGATACGCAGTATTTT.

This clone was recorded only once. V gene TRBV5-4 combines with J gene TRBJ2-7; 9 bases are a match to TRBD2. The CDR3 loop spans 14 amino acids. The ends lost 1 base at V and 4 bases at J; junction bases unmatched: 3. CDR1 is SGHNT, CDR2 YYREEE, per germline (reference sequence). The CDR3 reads CASSLSGRIYEQYF. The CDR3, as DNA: TGTGCCAGCAGCTTGAGCGGGAGGATTTACGAGCAGTACTTC.

CDR3 in amino acids: CASSLSAGGPGYDEQFF. The CDR3 DNA reads as TGTGCCAGCAGCTTATCAGCGGGAGGGCCTGGATACGATGAGCAGTTCTTC. V gene TRBV7-3 combines with J gene TRBJ2-1, with 10 bases matching TRBD2. The germline gives CDR1 SGHTA, CDR2 FQGTGA. The CDR3 extends over 17 amino acids. V shed 2 bases, J shed 8 bases, and the junction held 12 bases outside the gene matches.

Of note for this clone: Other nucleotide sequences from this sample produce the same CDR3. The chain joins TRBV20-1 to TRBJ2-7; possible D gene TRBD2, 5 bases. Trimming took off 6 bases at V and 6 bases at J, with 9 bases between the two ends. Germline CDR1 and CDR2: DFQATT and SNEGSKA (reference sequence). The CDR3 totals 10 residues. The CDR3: CSAQRGEQYF. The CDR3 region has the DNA TGCAGTGCCCAACGGGGCGAGCAGTACTTC.

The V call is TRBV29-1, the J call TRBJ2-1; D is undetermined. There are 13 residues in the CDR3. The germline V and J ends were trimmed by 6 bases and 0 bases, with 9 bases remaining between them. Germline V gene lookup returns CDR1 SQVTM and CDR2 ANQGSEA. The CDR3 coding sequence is TGCAGCGTAGACCAGTACTCCTACAATGAGCAGTTCTTC. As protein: CSVDQYSYNEQFF.

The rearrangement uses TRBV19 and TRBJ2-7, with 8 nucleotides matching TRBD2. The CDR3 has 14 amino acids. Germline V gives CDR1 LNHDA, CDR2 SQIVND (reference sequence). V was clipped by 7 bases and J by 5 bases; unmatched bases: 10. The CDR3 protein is CASTIGGGSNEQYF. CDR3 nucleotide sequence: TGTGCCAGTACCATCGGGGGGGGTTCCAACGAGCAGTACTTC.